This passage covers 17 T cell receptor beta chains from one sample sequenced in a study of PD-1 blockade in classical Hodgkin lymphoma. As to time point: cycle 4 day 1 (C4D1), after less than seven weeks of nivolumab. Relapse was seen in all patients after autologous stem cell transplantation, and brentuximab vedotin exposure was variable. Libraries were prepared by immunoSEQ multiplex PCR; TCRdb keeps only in-frame clonotypes and omits some of them. This repertoire shows about 51,000 clones, roughly three quarters found once; its top ten account for 19%. The source material was peripheral blood mononuclear cells (PBMCs), sampled before the fourth cycle of nivolumab. The origin of the receptors is a human donor with classical Hodgkin lymphoma.

The chain uses TRBV7-9 and TRBJ2-3; 13 nucleotides match TRBD2. CDR1 is SEHNR and CDR2 is FQNEAQ in the germline V gene (reference sequence). CDR3 length: 17 amino acids. Trimming cost V 6 bases and J 1 base; bases outside gene matches: 7. This CDR3 reads CASRPRLAGGGTDTQYF. The DNA for the CDR3 is TGTGCCAGCAGGCCCAGACTAGCGGGGGGAGGCACAGATACGCAGTATTTT.

J is TRBJ1-2 and V is TRBV5-5; 11 bases agree with TRBD1. This CDR3 is built from 15 residues. V lost 4 bases and J lost 5; bases outside the gene matches: 7. CDR1 is SGHKS, CDR2 YYEKEE, per germline (reference sequence). CDR3 bases: TGTGCCAGCAGCGAAGGACAGGGGGCTGGGTATGGCTACACCTTC. Amino acid sequence: CASSEGQGAGYGYTF.

The gene calls are TRBV6-5 and TRBJ1-5; a weak D match, TRBD1 (5 bases). The V gene's germline CDR1 is MNHEY and CDR2 SVGAGI. This CDR3 is 14 amino acids long. V was cut by 6 bases and J by 6 bases, with 15 bases left in between. CDR3 sequence reads: CASSPGTGVQPQHF. The CDR3 DNA is TGTGCCAGCAGCCCCGGGACGGGGGTTCAGCCCCAGCATTTT.

The chain combines TRBV14 with TRBJ2-7, with D possibly being TRBD1 (6 bases). The length of the CDR3 is 15 residues. Trimming cost V 3 bases and J 3 bases, with 15 bases left between them. The germline CDR1 and CDR2 sequences are SGHDN and FVKESK. CDR3 region: CASSHPGTRGYEQYF. DNA for the CDR3: TGTGCCAGCAGCCACCCCGGGACACGGGGCTACGAGCAGTACTTC.

The chain employs TRBV19 and TRBJ2-1; TRBD2 matches 8 bases. With V trimmed by 1 base and J by 2 bases, 1 base remained unmatched. The CDR3 sequence is 15 residues long. Germline CDR1 reads LNHDA; CDR2 reads SQIVND (reference sequence). The CDR3 is CASSIGAGAYNEQFF. The CDR3 nucleotides are TGTGCCAGTAGTATAGGAGCGGGGGCCTACAATGAGCAGTTCTTC. The whole variable domain, remainder taken from reference TRBV19 and TRBJ2-1, is DGGITQSPKYLFRKEGQNVTLSCEQNLNHDAMYWYRQDPGQGLRLIYYSQIVNDFQKGDIAEGYSVSREKKESFPLTVTSAQKNPTAFYLCASSIGAGAYNEQFFGPGTRLTVL.

CDR3 DNA sequence: TGTGCCAGCACCATTATTGTAGGGAATTTTCAGCCCCAGCATTTT. Protein sequence: CASTIIVGNFQPQHF. The chain joins TRBV6-1 to TRBJ1-5, with D uncertain. Per germline, CDR1 MNHNS and CDR2 SASEGT. V was shortened by 7 bases and J by 6 bases, with 19 bases between the two germline ends. CDR3 length: 15 residues.

This clone was seen more than once but under ten times. The rearrangement joins TRBV7-6 to TRBJ2-3, with D perhaps TRBD1 (5 bases). V was clipped by 1 base and J by 5 bases, with 13 bases between them. There are 15 residues in the CDR3. From germline, CDR1 is SGHVS and CDR2 FNYEAQ. The CDR3 sequence: CASSLEGDWVDTQYF. The CDR3 DNA is TGTGCCAGCAGCTTAGAAGGGGATTGGGTAGATACGCAGTATTTT. The full variable domain, rest sourced from reference TRBV7-6 and TRBJ2-3, is GAGVSQSPRYKVTKRGQDVALRCDPISGHVSLYWYRQALGQGPEFLTYFNYEAQQDKSGLPNDRFSAERPEGSISTLTIQRTEQRDSAMYRCASSLEGDWVDTQYFGPGTRLTVL.

The V and J genes are TRBV7-9 and TRBJ2-7, with 8 positions matching TRBD2. CDR1 and CDR2 (germline): SEHNR, FQNEAQ (reference sequence). This CDR3 has 14 residues. Germline trimming cut 1 base from V and 4 bases from J; bases unmatched to any gene: 3. The CDR3 DNA reads as TGTGCCAGCAGCTTAGTAGCGGGGATATACGAGCAGTACTTC. Residues: CASSLVAGIYEQYF.

The chain carries TRBV5-1 and TRBJ2-7; D not certain. The CDR3 spans 11 residues. The germline CDR1 and CDR2 sequences are SGHRS and YFSETQ. V was cut by 5 bases and J by 5 bases, with 8 bases left in between. CDR3 DNA sequence: TGCGCCAGCAGTCACGGAGACGAGCAGTACTTC. Protein sequence: CASSHGDEQYF.

V is TRBV6-5 and J is TRBJ2-3; TRBD1 might be the D (5 bases). Germline CDR1 is MNHEY and CDR2 is SVGAGI. V was cut by 0 bases and J by 3 bases, with 7 bases left in between. This CDR3 comprises 14 residues. The CDR3 DNA is TGTGCCAGCAGTTACTCGGCAGGGACAGATACGCAGTATTTT. This gives the protein CASSYSAGTDTQYF.

The chain couples TRBV4-1 to TRBJ1-1; perhaps TRBD1 as D (5 bases). V gave up 4 bases and J gave up 3 bases, with 21 bases separating them. The V gene's germline CDR1 is MGHRA and CDR2 YSYEKL. This CDR3 contains 17 residues. Here the CDR3 DNA reads TGCGCCAGCAGCCTCGTCCACCCGGGACCGGGCTACACTGAAGCTTTCTTT. Its protein is CASSLVHPGPGYTEAFF.

The CDR3 bases are TGTGCCAGCTCACCCTCGACGAACGAGCAGTACTTC. Translation: CASSPSTNEQYF. This chain joins TRBV18 and TRBJ2-7; no reliable D call. V shed 3 bases and J shed 5 bases, with 8 bases lying between them. The CDR3 contains 12 residues. Germline CDR1 is KGHSH and CDR2 is LQKENI.

This chain connects TRBV19 to TRBJ2-1, with TRBD2 matching over 8 bases. Per germline, CDR1 LNHDA and CDR2 SQIVND (reference sequence). This CDR3 spans 14 amino acids. V was pared by 10 bases and J by 7 bases, with 12 bases of the junction left unmatched. In nucleotides, the CDR3 is TGTGCCATTGCCCTAGCGGGCGGGGTTAATGAGCAGTTCTTC. It specifies CAIALAGGVNEQFF.

The V and J genes are TRBV9 and TRBJ1-5; no clear D. From germline, CDR1 is SGDLS and CDR2 YYNGEE. This CDR3 has 15 residues. The ends were cut back, 0 bases at V and 6 bases at J, with 13 bases in the middle. CDR3 sequence (DNA): TGTGCCAGCAGCGTAGACGGAGGGTCGAGTCAGCCCCAGCATTTT. This gives the protein CASSVDGGSSQPQHF.

The chain is built from TRBV19 and TRBJ2-4; a weak D match, TRBD2 (7 bases). Germline CDR1 reads LNHDA; CDR2 reads SQIVND (reference sequence). The CDR3 runs to 16 residues. Trimming pared 6 bases from V and 0 bases from J, leaving 15 bases between. The CDR3 spells CASRLNREGAKNIQYF. Written as DNA, the CDR3 is TGTGCCAGTAGACTGAACAGGGAGGGAGCCAAAAACATTCAGTACTTC.

This clone was seen just once. J is TRBJ1-4 and V is TRBV5-1; D is perhaps TRBD1 (5 bases). This CDR3 is 17 amino acids long. The germline CDR1 and CDR2 sequences are SGHRS and YFSETQ. Trimming pared 0 bases from V and 8 bases from J, leaving 20 bases between. The chain's CDR3 is CASSLDGLGGGYEKLFF. The CDR3 DNA is TGCGCCAGCAGCTTGGATGGGCTCGGGGGAGGTTACGAAAAACTGTTTTTT.

The rearrangement uses TRBV27 and TRBJ2-7; TRBD1 might be the D (6 bases). The CDR3 runs to 13 residues. Germline lookup yields CDR1 MNHEY and CDR2 SMNVEV (reference sequence). Trimming stripped 5 bases from V and 6 bases from J, with 14 bases between. The CDR3 DNA reads TGTGCCAGCAGTCCACAGGGCCCAAGCGAGCAGTACTTC. It translates to CASSPQGPSEQYF.